The TCR beta chain under discussion was sequenced for a study of CXCR3-negative and CXCR3-positive naive CD8 T cells. General study results and limits: Fresh PBMCs were used in most assays, and CXCR3 expression partially decreased after cryopreservation. The study found that naive CXCR3-negative and CXCR3-positive cells shared TRBV-TRBJ usage, while memory cells differed.

This CDR3 is 13 amino acids long. Germline V gives CDR1 SGHVS, CDR2 FQNEAQ. 5' RACE that incorporated UMI labels was used to prepare the TRB cDNA libraries. From its re-call of the 5' RACE reads, TCRdb lists each CDR3 protein once, without DNA. This table lists about 130,000 distinct CDR3 sequences. In the case of this clonotype: Antigen: not known.

Triplicate roughly 300,000-cell sorts were made of each CD8+ T cell subset. The sequenced sample was naive CXCR3- CD8+ T cells from blood. The subset denotes: CD45RO-CCR7+CD27+CD95- naive CD8+ T cells lacking CXCR3 (TNR3-). This sequence originates from a human donor in good health. Some clones in this sample may be carry-over from other donors' samples. J is TRBJ1-5 and V is TRBV7-8; TCRdb proposes TRBD1, but this gene call is untestable without DNA. The CDR3 here is CASSPGAGQPQHF.